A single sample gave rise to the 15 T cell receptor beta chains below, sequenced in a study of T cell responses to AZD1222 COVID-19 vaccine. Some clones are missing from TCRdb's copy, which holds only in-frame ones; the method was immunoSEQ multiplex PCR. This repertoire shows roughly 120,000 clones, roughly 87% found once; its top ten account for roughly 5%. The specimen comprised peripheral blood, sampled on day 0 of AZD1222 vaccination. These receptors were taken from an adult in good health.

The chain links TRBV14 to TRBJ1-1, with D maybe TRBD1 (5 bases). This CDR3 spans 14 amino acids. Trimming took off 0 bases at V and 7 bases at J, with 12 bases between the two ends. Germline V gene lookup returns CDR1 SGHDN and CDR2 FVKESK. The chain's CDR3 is CASSQDLGPSEAFF. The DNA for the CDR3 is TGTGCCAGCAGCCAAGATCTGGGGCCAAGTGAAGCTTTCTTT. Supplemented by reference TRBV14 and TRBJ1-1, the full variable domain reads EAGVTQFPSHSVIEKGQTVTLRCDPISGHDNLYWYRRVMGKEIKFLLHFVKESKQDESGMPNNRFLAERTGGTYSTLKVQPAELEDSGVYFCASSQDLGPSEAFFGQGTRLTVV.

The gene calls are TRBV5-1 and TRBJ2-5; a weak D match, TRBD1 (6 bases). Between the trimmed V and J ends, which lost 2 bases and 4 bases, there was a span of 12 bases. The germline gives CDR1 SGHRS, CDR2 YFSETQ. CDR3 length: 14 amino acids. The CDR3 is CASSFGQLGETQYF. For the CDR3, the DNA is TGCGCCAGCAGCTTCGGACAGTTGGGAGAGACCCAGTACTTC.

CDR3 bases: TGTGCCAGCAGCTCCGGGACTACGAACACCGGGGAGCTGTTTTTT. Translated: CASSSGTTNTGELFF. This sequence joins TRBV11-2 and TRBJ2-2, with TRBD2 matching over 7 bases. The CDR3 is made up of 15 amino acids. The V gene's germline CDR1 is SGHAT and CDR2 FQNNGV. Trimming removed 4 bases from V and 0 bases from J; junction bases left unmatched: 2.

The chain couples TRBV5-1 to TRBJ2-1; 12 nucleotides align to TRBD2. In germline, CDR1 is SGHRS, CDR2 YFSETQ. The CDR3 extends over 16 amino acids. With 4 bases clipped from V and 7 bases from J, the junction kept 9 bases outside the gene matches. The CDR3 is CASSTGTSGQGNEQFF. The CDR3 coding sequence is TGCGCCAGCAGCACCGGGACTAGCGGGCAAGGGAATGAGCAGTTCTTC.

The CDR3 DNA is TGTGCCAGCTCACCCGCTAGGAACTATGAGCAGTTCTTC. Translating it yields CASSPARNYEQFF. The chain employs TRBV18 and TRBJ2-1, with D unclear. V lost 3 bases to trimming and J lost 8 bases, with 11 bases between them. This CDR3 has 13 amino acids. CDR1 is KGHSH, CDR2 LQKENI, per germline.

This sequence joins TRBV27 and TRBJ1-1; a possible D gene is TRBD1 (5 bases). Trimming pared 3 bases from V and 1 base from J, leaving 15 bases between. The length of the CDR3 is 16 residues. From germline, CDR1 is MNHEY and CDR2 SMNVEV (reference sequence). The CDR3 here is CASSFRVGRANTEAFF. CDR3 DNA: TGTGCCAGCAGTTTTCGAGTGGGCAGGGCGAACACTGAAGCTTTCTTT.

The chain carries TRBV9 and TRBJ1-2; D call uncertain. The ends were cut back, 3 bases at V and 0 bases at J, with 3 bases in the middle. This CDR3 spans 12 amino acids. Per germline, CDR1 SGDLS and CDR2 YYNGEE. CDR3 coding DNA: TGTGCCAGCAGCGACACTAACTATGGCTACACCTTC. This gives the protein CASSDTNYGYTF.

The DNA of the CDR3 is TGCGCCAGCAGCCAAGATTCGCCTTACGAGCAGTACTTC. It specifies CASSQDSPYEQYF. The V and J genes are TRBV4-1 and TRBJ2-7, with D hard to call. This CDR3 is 13 amino acids long. CDR1 MGHRA and CDR2 YSYEKL come from the germline V gene. V gave up 0 bases and J gave up 4 bases, with 7 bases separating them.

CDR3 in amino acids: CAWSVTGIGTEAFF. In DNA form, the CDR3 reads TGTGCCTGGAGTGTAACGGGCATAGGCACTGAAGCTTTCTTT. The genes are TRBV30 and TRBJ1-1; no reliable D call. Germline V lookup: CDR1 GTSNPN, CDR2 SVGIG (reference sequence). V dropped 0 bases and J dropped 4 bases, with 12 bases sitting between them. The CDR3 has 14 residues.

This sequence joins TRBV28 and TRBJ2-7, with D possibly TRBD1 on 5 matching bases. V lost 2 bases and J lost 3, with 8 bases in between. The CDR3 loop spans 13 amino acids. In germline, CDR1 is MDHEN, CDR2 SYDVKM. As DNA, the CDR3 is TGTGCCAGCAGTTTAGGACACGGCTACGAGCAGTACTTC. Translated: CASSLGHGYEQYF.

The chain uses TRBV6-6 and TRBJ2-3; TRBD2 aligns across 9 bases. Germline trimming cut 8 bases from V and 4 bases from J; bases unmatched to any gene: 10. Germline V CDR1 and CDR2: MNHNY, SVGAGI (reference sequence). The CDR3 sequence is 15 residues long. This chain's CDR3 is CASYPSGMGADTQYF. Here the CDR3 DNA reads TGTGCCAGCTATCCTAGCGGGATGGGCGCAGATACGCAGTATTTT.

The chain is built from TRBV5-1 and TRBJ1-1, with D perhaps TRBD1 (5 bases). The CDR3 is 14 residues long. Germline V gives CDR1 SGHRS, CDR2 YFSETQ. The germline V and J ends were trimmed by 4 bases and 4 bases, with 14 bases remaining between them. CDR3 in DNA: TGCGCCAGCAGCCTTTTATGGGACGGCACTGAAGCTTTCTTT. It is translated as CASSLLWDGTEAFF.

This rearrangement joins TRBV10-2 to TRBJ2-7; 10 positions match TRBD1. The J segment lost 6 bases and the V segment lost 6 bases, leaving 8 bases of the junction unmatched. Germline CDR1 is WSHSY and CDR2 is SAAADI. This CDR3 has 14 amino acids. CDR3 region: CASRPGQGSSEQYF. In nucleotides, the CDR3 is TGCGCCAGCAGACCGGGACAGGGGTCGTCCGAGCAGTACTTC.

This CDR3 is CASSIPRLFCRSGNQPQHF. DNA for the CDR3: TGTGCCAGCAGCATCCCGCGGTTGTTTTGCAGGTCGGGCAATCAGCCCCAGCATTTT. The chain couples TRBV9 to TRBJ1-5; no firm D call. The germline V and J ends were trimmed by 4 bases and 2 bases, with 25 bases remaining between them. This CDR3 has 19 residues. CDR1 and CDR2 (germline): SGDLS, YYNGEE.

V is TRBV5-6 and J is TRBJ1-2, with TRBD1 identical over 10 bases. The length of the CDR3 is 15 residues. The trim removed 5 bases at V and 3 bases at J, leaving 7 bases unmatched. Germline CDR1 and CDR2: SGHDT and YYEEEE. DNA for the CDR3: TGTGCCAGCAGGAGATCGACAGGGGGCGACTATGGCTACACCTTC. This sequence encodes CASRRSTGGDYGYTF.